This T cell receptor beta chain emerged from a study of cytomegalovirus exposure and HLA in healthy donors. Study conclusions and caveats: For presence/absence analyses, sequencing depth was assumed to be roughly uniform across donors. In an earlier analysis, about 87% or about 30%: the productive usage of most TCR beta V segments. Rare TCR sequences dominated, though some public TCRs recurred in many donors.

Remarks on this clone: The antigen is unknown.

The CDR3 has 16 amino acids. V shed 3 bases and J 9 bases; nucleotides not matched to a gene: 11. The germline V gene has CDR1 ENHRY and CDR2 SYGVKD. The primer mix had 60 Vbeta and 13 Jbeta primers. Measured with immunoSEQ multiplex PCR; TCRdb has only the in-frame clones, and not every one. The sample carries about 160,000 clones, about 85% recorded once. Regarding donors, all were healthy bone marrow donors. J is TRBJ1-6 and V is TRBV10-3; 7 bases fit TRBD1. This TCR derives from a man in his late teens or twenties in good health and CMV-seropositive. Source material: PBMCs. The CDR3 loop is CAISDAAGGTSSPLHF. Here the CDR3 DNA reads TGTGCCATCAGTGATGCAGCAGGGGGAACGAGTTCACCCCTCCACTTT.